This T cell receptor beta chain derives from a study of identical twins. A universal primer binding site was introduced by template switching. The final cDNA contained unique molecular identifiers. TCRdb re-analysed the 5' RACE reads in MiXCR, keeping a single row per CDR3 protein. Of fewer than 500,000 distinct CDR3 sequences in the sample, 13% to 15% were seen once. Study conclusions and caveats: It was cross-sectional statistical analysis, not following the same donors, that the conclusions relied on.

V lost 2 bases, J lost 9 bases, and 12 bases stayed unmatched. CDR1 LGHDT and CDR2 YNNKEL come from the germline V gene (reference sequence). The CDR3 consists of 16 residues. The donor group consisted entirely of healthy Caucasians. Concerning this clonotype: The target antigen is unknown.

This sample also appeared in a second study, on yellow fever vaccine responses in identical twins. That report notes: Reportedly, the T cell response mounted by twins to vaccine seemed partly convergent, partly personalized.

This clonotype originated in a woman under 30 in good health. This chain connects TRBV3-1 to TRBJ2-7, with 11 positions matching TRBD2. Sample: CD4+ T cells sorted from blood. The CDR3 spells CASSQNPLAGGGRQYF. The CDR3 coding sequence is TGTGCCAGCAGCCAAAATCCCCTAGCGGGAGGAGGAAGGCAGTACTTC.